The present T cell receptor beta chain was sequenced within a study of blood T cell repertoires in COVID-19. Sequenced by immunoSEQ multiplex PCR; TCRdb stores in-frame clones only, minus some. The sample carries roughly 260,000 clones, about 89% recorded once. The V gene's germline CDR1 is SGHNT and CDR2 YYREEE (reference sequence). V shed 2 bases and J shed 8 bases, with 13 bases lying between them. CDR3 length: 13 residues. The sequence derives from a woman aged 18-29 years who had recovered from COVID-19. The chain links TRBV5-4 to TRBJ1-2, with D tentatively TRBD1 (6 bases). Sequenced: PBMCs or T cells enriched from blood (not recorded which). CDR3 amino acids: CASSFDRIRGYTF. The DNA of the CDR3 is TGTGCCAGCAGCTTCGACAGGATACGCGGCTACACCTTC.